These 17 T cell receptor beta chains originate from one sample sequenced in a study of blood T cells in healthy people across ages. The second PCR ran roughly 7 to 12 cycles with a sample-barcoded 5' primer and J-beta primers. TCRdb fed the 5' RACE reads into MiXCR, producing one record per CDR3 protein. The sample includes 800,000 to 950,000 distinct CDR3 sequences, around 36% seen only once; the top ten take over 10%. The specimen was blood. The origin of the receptors is a man aged 18-30 years in good health.

This clonotype was detected many times. The chain has TRBV3-1 and TRBJ2-3; D uncertain. The germline CDR1 and CDR2 sequences are LGHDT and YNNKEL (reference sequence). The CDR3 length is 13 residues. Between the trimmed V and J ends, which lost 1 base and 3 bases, there was a span of 5 bases. This CDR3 is CASSQGRTDTQYF. Written as DNA, the CDR3 is TGTGCCAGCAGCCAAGGGCGAACAGATACGCAGTATTTT.

This chain uses TRBV18 with TRBJ2-5, with D hard to call. V lost 1 base and J lost 5, with 5 bases in between. The CDR3 contains 12 residues. Germline assignment: CDR1 KGHSH and CDR2 LQKENI. The CDR3 DNA sequence: TGTGCCAGCTCACCACACTCGGAGACCCAGTACTTC. It codes for CASSPHSETQYF.

The CDR3 is CASSQRDRVGNEQFF. The CDR3, as DNA: TGCGCCAGCAGCCAAAGGGACAGGGTAGGCAATGAGCAGTTCTTC. The V call is TRBV4-3, the J call TRBJ2-1; 9 positions agree with TRBD1. Germline loops: CDR1 LGHNA, CDR2 YSLEER. The trim removed 2 bases at V and 6 bases at J, leaving 5 bases unmatched. The CDR3 loop spans 15 amino acids.

V usage is TRBV27 and J usage is TRBJ1-2; maybe TRBD1 (5 bases). The CDR3 runs 15 residues. Per germline, CDR1 MNHEY and CDR2 SMNVEV (reference sequence). Trimming took 4 bases from V and 7 from J, leaving 19 bases between them. The CDR3 protein is CASSWTGTSGGGYTF. The CDR3 DNA sequence: TGTGCCAGCAGTTGGACCGGGACCTCAGGTGGTGGCTACACCTTC.

The CDR3 nucleotides are TGTGCCAGCAGCCAAGAAGGGGACAGGAGGGGGTATGGCTACACCTTC. Encoded protein: CASSQEGDRRGYGYTF. The rearrangement uses TRBV4-2 and TRBJ1-2; 8 bases match TRBD1. V was pared by 0 bases and J by 5 bases, with 8 bases of the junction left unmatched. Germline V gene lookup returns CDR1 LGHNA and CDR2 YNFKEQ. The CDR3 runs 16 residues.

The rearrangement joins TRBV20-1 to TRBJ2-1; 11 nucleotides match TRBD2. Trimming cost V 5 bases and J 0 bases; bases outside gene matches: 12. The germline V gene encodes CDR1 DFQATT and CDR2 SNEGSKA (reference sequence). This CDR3 contains 18 residues. CDR3 bases: TGCAGTGCTTTTCAGGCTAGCGGGGGGTTAGACTCCTACAATGAGCAGTTCTTC. Its translation: CSAFQASGGLDSYNEQFF.

On this clonotype itself: Mismatch with germline at one junction end may stem from a read error. The chain recombines TRBV4-3 with TRBJ2-1; TRBD2 matches at 11 bases. Germline V gene sequence: CDR1 LGHNA, CDR2 YSLEER. This CDR3 contains 16 residues. The CDR3: CTSSQELAGAYNEQFF. The CDR3 nucleotides read TGCACCAGCAGCCAAGAACTAGCGGGGGCCTACAATGAGCAGTTCTTC.

This clonotype was recorded a few times. The rearrangement links TRBV28 to TRBJ1-6; maybe TRBD1 (5 bases). V lost 6 bases and J lost 5, with 17 bases in between. The V gene's germline CDR1 is MDHEN and CDR2 SYDVKM. This CDR3 contains 16 residues. Here the CDR3 reads CASRAGGDVHNSPLHF. Here the CDR3 DNA reads TGTGCCAGCAGGGCCGGGGGGGACGTGCATAATTCACCCCTCCACTTT. The full variable domain, with the rest looked up from reference TRBV28 and TRBJ1-6, is DVKVTQSSRYLVKRTGEKVFLECVQDMDHENMFWYRQDPGLGLRLIYFSYDVKMKEKGDIPEGYSVSREKKERFSLILESASTNQTSMYLCASRAGGDVHNSPLHFGNGTRLTVT.

This clonotype is a singleton in its sample. At one end the junction does not follow the germline gene, possibly because of a read error. The gene calls are TRBV6-2 or TRBV6-3 and TRBJ1-2; perhaps TRBD1 as D (6 bases). Germline V gene sequence: CDR1 MNHEY, CDR2 SVGEGT. This CDR3 is 12 amino acids long. The chain's CDR3 is CAGRRQDYGYTF. In nucleotides, the CDR3 is TGTGCCGGCAGGCGACAGGACTATGGCTACACCTTC.

A note on this clonotype: The junction departs from germline at one end; a sequencing error may be responsible. The J gene is TRBJ1-2, the V gene TRBV28; no reliable D call. CDR1 and CDR2 from the germline V gene are MDHEN and SYDVKM. This CDR3 contains 14 residues. The CDR3 DNA reads TGTACCAGCAGTTTAGACGGAAAGAACTATGGCTACACCTTC. Its translation: CTSSLDGKNYGYTF.

The chain is built from TRBV6-5 and TRBJ1-3, with D perhaps TRBD1 (6 bases). Trimming took 2 bases from V and 0 from J, leaving 8 bases between them. This CDR3 region has 15 residues. CDR1 is MNHEY, CDR2 SVGAGI, per germline. The CDR3 sequence: CASSYDRSSGNTIYF. The CDR3 DNA sequence: TGTGCCAGCAGTTACGACAGGAGCTCTGGAAACACCATATATTTT.

The V and J genes are TRBV9 and TRBJ2-2; D might be TRBD1 (7 bases). Trimming took 3 bases from V and 0 from J, leaving 12 bases between them. Germline V CDR1 and CDR2: SGDLS, YYNGEE. The CDR3 extends over 16 amino acids. The CDR3 DNA follows: TGTGCCAGCAGCGGGAGGGGGCACGCGAACACCGGGGAGCTGTTTTTT. It translates to CASSGRGHANTGELFF.

The chain recombines TRBV4-2 with TRBJ1-1, with TRBD1 identical over 8 bases. Germline V gives CDR1 LGHNA, CDR2 YNFKEQ. This CDR3 is 14 amino acids long. Trimming at V came to 3 bases and at J to 3 bases, leaving 3 bases not matched to a gene. This CDR3 reads CASSQDREHTEAFF. CDR3 nucleotide sequence: TGTGCCAGCAGCCAGGACAGGGAGCACACTGAAGCTTTCTTT.

The gene calls are TRBV27 and TRBJ1-1; D gene unclear. Looked up from germline, CDR1 is MNHEY and CDR2 is SMNVEV (reference sequence). The V end lost 5 bases, the J end lost 3 bases, and 10 bases lay between the germline ends. The length of the CDR3 is 13 residues. CDR3 amino acids: CASSPIPYTEAFF. Here the CDR3 DNA reads TGTGCCAGCAGTCCAATACCGTACACTGAAGCTTTCTTT.

This clonotype came up once. The chain uses TRBV11-2 and TRBJ2-1, with 9 bases lining up with TRBD1. Germline V gene lookup returns CDR1 SGHAT and CDR2 FQNNGV. Trimming removed 3 bases from V and 8 bases from J; junction bases left unmatched: 5. The CDR3 contains 14 residues. Here the CDR3 DNA reads TGTGCCAGCAGCTTGGGGACAGGGCTGTATGAGCAGTTCTTC. The encoded protein is CASSLGTGLYEQFF.

The chain is built from TRBV20-1 and TRBJ1-5; D is uncertain. V lost 4 bases, J lost 5 bases, and 15 bases lay in between. The CDR3 extends over 14 amino acids. Looked up from germline, CDR1 is DFQATT and CDR2 is SNEGSKA (reference sequence). The CDR3, as DNA: TGCAGTGCTAAGAGTCTCGCGGGAGATCAGCCCCAGCATTTT. Amino acids: CSAKSLAGDQPQHF.

V and J are TRBV7-2 and TRBJ2-3; 10 bases are shared with TRBD2. Unmatched junction bases numbered 6, after V lost 3 bases and J lost 0 bases. CDR1 and CDR2 from the germline V gene are SGHTA and FQGNSA. This CDR3 spans 17 amino acids. The DNA of the CDR3 is TGTGCCAGCAGCTTCCGCGGACTAGCGGACAGCACAGATACGCAGTATTTT. Residues: CASSFRGLADSTDTQYF.